This TCR beta chain was sequenced for a study of blood T cell repertoires in COVID-19. Study-wide context: The study drew acute and convalescent COVID-19 samples from the United States, Italy and Spain. T cells, B-cell-depleted T cells, or PBMCs supplied cDNA or gDNA.

This CDR3 contains 14 residues. Trimming pared 7 bases from V and 3 bases from J, leaving 10 bases between. Germline V CDR1 and CDR2: SEHNR, FQNEAQ (reference sequence). Original processing notes: Counts of nucleated cells, estimated from reference gene primer amplification, were obtained. Sequencing was performed with immunoSEQ multiplex PCR; in TCRdb, only in-frame clones are kept and a portion is missing. D and trimming were read from the DNA, whereas the V and J calls and clone size are those reported in that table. The repertoire includes a few hundred thousand clones, approximately 86% of them detected once, and approximately 9.4% sits in the top ten.

The receptor's source is a man aged 40-50 years who had recovered from COVID-19. Specimen: peripheral blood. The gene calls are TRBV7-9 and TRBJ1-6; unclear D gene. The CDR3 region is CASKRENYNSPLHF. DNA of the CDR3: TGTGCCAGCAAGCGGGAGAACTATAATTCACCCCTCCACTTT.